The present T cell receptor beta chain was sequenced within a study of blood T cell repertoires in COVID-19. Background on the study: Sites across the United States, Italy and Spain contributed samples from acute and convalescent COVID-19. PBMCs, B-cell-depleted T cells, or T cells were the source of the cDNA or gDNA that made up the material.

This CDR3 is built from 14 residues. V shed 4 bases and J shed 5 bases, with 15 bases lying between them. Germline V gives CDR1 MNHEY, CDR2 SMNVEV (reference sequence). In the authors' methods: Estimated nucleated cell counts came from reference gene primer amplification. Assay: immunoSEQ multiplex PCR; the TCRdb copy retains only in-frame clones and omits some. Clone size and V and J calls were adopted from that table, with D and trimming inferred from the DNA. The sample holds around 60,000 clones; roughly 71% are singletons and the top ten take 25% to 30%. The sequencing sample was made of peripheral blood. The sequence was collected from a woman aged 80 or over with acute or convalescent COVID-19. The J gene is TRBJ2-7, the V gene TRBV27, with D maybe TRBD1 (5 bases). DNA of the CDR3: TGTGCCAGCAGTTCACCGAGACAGATTGACGAGCAGTACTTC. Encoded protein: CASSSPRQIDEQYF.